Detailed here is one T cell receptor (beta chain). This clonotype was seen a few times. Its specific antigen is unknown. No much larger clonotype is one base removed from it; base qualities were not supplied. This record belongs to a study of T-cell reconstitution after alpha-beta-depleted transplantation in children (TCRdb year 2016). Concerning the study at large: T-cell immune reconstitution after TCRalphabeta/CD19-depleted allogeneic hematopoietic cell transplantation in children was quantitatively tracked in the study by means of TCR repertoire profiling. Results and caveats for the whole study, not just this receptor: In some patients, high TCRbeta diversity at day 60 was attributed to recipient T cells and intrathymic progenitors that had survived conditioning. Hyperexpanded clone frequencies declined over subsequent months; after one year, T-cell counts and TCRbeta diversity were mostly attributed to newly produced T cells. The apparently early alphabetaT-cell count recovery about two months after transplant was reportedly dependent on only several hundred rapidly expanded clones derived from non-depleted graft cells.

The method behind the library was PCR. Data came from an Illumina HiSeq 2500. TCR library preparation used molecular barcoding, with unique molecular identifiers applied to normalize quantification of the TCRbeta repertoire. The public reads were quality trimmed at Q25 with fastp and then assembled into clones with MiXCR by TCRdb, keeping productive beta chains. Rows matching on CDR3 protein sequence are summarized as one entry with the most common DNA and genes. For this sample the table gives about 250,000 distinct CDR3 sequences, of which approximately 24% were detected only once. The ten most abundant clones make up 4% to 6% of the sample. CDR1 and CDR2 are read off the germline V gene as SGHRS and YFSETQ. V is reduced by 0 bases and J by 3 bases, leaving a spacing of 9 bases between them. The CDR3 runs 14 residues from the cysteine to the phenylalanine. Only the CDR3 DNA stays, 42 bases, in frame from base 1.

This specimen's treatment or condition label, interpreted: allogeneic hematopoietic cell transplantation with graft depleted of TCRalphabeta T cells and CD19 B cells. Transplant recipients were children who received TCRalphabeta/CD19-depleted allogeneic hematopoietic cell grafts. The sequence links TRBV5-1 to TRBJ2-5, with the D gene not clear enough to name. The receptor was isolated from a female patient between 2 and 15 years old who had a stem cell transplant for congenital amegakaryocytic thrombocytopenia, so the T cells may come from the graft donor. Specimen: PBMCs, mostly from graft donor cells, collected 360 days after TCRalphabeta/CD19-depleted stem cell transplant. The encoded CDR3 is CASSLDVGKETQYF. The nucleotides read TGCGCCAGCAGCTTGGATGTGGGGAAAGAGACCCAGTACTTC.